This entry concerns a single T cell receptor beta chain. Antigen unknown. Germline V gene sequence: CDR1 MDHEN, CDR2 SYDVKM. Trimming cost V 6 bases and J 7 bases; bases outside gene matches: 11. The CDR3 extends over 14 amino acids. The data were obtained in a study of Tregs in tolerant kidney transplant recipients. Study context: Mixed chimerism was transient after nonmyeloablative marrow transplants from related graft donors.

Measured with immunoSEQ multiplex PCR; TCRdb has only the in-frame clones, and not every one. The profile shows about 15,000 clones, around 53% of them singletons. FACS sorting followed a roughly six-day coculture of CFSE-labeled recipient PBMCs with irradiated graft donor PBMCs. This chain joins TRBV28 and TRBJ2-7; 8 bases match TRBD1. The receptor comes from a human patient who received a combined kidney and bone marrow transplant. Sample: CD4+ T cells from blood cultured with allogeneic cells, taken before the transplant. CDR3 nucleotides: TGTGCCAGCAGGAGACAGGGGCCGATCCGGGAGCAGTACTTC. It encodes CASRRQGPIREQYF.